This TCR beta chain was retrieved from a study of human T cells and chemical hapten exposure. TCRdb re-called the RACE reads through MiXCR, storing one row per CDR3 protein. The sample lists 40,000 to 50,000 distinct CDR3 sequences, 4% occurring once. This clonotype was picked up many times. Time point given: patch test 1, 2 weeks after DPC sensitization. The treatment is: therapeutic diphenylcyclopropenone sensitization with weekly scalp DPC. Unfractionated whole blood served as the source for total RNA extraction. Germline V gives CDR1 SGHRS, CDR2 YFSETQ. CDR3 length equals 15 residues. Trimming took off 1 base at V and 6 bases at J, with 15 bases between the two ends.

The TCR sequence derives from a man aged 50 or older with alopecia areata. Some clones in this sample may be carry-over from other donors' samples. The chain uses TRBV5-1 and TRBJ2-3; D assignment may be TRBD1 or TRBD2 (5 bases each). This sample comprised whole blood, obtained in connection with sensitization to the hapten diphenylcyclopropenone (DPC). DNA of the CDR3: TGCGCCAGCAGCTTGAAGCCAGGGAGAGCGGATACGCAGTATTTT. Its protein is CASSLKPGRADTQYF.